One sample yielded the 26 T cell receptor beta chains listed below, sequenced in a study of shared clonotypes between healthy human individuals (TCRdb year 2020). Libraries were built with the immunoSEQ multiplex PCR assay. TCRdb stores this immuneACCESS table with in-frame sequences only. Part of the clones is absent; in the studies checked, under half of the shortfall reflects unresolved V genes, and no reason is known for the rest. This sample lists about 480,000 clones; about four fifths were detected once. The top ten constitute approximately 13% of the sample. Sequenced sample: PBMCs. The receptors were sampled from a woman aged 40 to 50 in good health. Some clones in this sample may be carry-over from other donors' samples.

The chain combines TRBV5-8 with TRBJ1-2, with 9 bases identical to TRBD1. Germline V CDR1 and CDR2: SGHTS, YDEGEE. The V and J ends lost 4 bases and 2 bases, in that order; junction bases with no gene match: 9. The CDR3 totals 16 residues. CDR3 sequence (DNA): TGTGCCAGCAGCGATTTGGGACAGGGATTGAACTATGGCTACACCTTC. It encodes CASSDLGQGLNYGYTF.

V is TRBV15 and J is TRBJ1-4; a weak D match, TRBD1 (6 bases). The germline V gene has CDR1 LNHNV and CDR2 YYDKDF (reference sequence). The V end was cut by 2 bases, the J end by 6 bases, with 16 bases between. This CDR3 has 16 amino acids. The CDR3 sequence: CATSRLDSVRYEKLFF. DNA for the CDR3: TGTGCCACCAGCAGACTGGACAGTGTGCGGTATGAAAAACTGTTTTTT. The full variable domain, completed using reference TRBV15 and TRBJ1-4, is DAMVIQNPRYQVTQFGKPVTLSCSQTLNHNVMYWYQQKSSQAPKLLFHYYDKDFNNEADTPDNFQSRRPNTSFCFLDIRSPGLGDTAMYLCATSRLDSVRYEKLFFGSGTQLSVL.

The genes are TRBV7-6 and TRBJ2-7, with D possibly being TRBD1 (6 bases). CDR1 SGHVS and CDR2 FNYEAQ come from the germline V gene. The CDR3 is 15 amino acids. Trimming removed 4 bases from V and 3 bases from J, with 16 bases in between. CDR3 sequence reads: CASSSDTGHGYEQYF. CDR3 nucleotides: TGTGCCAGCAGCTCAGATACAGGGCACGGCTACGAGCAGTACTTC.

CDR3 sequence: CASSLVLQEQYF. CDR3 coding DNA: TGTGCCAGCAGCTTAGTCCTCCAGGAGCAGTACTTC. This chain uses TRBV7-9 with TRBJ2-7; D remains ambiguous. The CDR3 runs 12 residues. Trimming stripped 1 base from V and 7 bases from J, with 8 bases between. Germline values: CDR1 SEHNR, CDR2 FQNEAQ (reference sequence).

The rearrangement joins TRBV19 to TRBJ1-1; a possible D gene is TRBD1 (5 bases). Germline lookup yields CDR1 LNHDA and CDR2 SQIVND (reference sequence). CDR3 length equals 15 residues. The germline V and J ends were trimmed by 4 bases and 4 bases, with 16 bases remaining between them. The CDR3 DNA follows: TGTGCCAGTAGTACCCCCCCCGACAGAGCCACTGAAGCTTTCTTT. Protein: CASSTPPDRATEAFF.

The rearrangement links TRBV18 to TRBJ2-1; D is perhaps TRBD1 (5 bases). Germline V gene lookup returns CDR1 KGHSH and CDR2 LQKENI. This CDR3 has 15 residues. The V end was cut by 4 bases, the J end by 7 bases, with 17 bases between. The CDR3 nucleotides are TGTGCCAGCTCACTCACCGCAGGGAACGTAAATGAGCAGTTCTTC. Translated: CASSLTAGNVNEQFF.

Comments on this clone: In the same sample, other DNA sequences code for this CDR3. CDR3 sequence: CASSPDRVTEAFF. The CDR3 nucleotides are TGCGCCAGCAGCCCTGACAGGGTCACTGAAGCTTTCTTT. The chain uses TRBV5-1 and TRBJ1-1; 7 nucleotides align to TRBD1. The germline V gene encodes CDR1 SGHRS and CDR2 YFSETQ. The CDR3 length is 13 residues. J gave up 4 bases and V 4 bases, and 4 bases lay outside the gene matches.

In DNA, the CDR3 is TGCAGCGTTGGGCTGACGTATGGCTACACCTTC. Residues: CSVGLTYGYTF. This rearrangement joins TRBV29-1 to TRBJ1-2; D not certain. Deletions cut 4 bases from V and 5 bases from J, with 8 bases between. The CDR3 has 11 amino acids. CDR1 is SQVTM, CDR2 ANQGSEA, per germline. The full variable domain, in which reference TRBV29-1 and TRBJ1-2 provide the parts outside the CDR3, is SAVISQKPSRDICQRGTSLTIQCQVDSQVTMMFWYRQQPGQSLTLIATANQGSEATYESGFVIDKFPISRPNLTFSTLTVSNMSPEDSSIYLCSVGLTYGYTFGSGTRLTVV.

The rearrangement uses TRBV6-1 and TRBJ1-2; D unclear. The germline V gene encodes CDR1 MNHNS and CDR2 SASEGT. The CDR3 sequence is 13 residues long. The V gene lost 2 bases and the J gene lost 5 bases, with 9 bases spanning the gap. Written as DNA, the CDR3 is TGTGCCAGCAGTGAATCGGGGAAATATGGCTACACCTTC. Translated: CASSESGKYGYTF.

V usage is TRBV7-6 and J usage is TRBJ2-7, with 8 bases lining up with TRBD2. The length of the CDR3 is 16 residues. Germline assignment: CDR1 SGHVS and CDR2 FNYEAQ. Losses at the gene ends were 2 bases for V and 4 bases for J; bases not matched to a gene: 10. The CDR3 bases are TGTGCCAGCAGCTTAAGCGGGGGCGGGAGCATTTACGAGCAGTACTTC. Translating it yields CASSLSGGGSIYEQYF.

This rearrangement joins TRBV2 to TRBJ1-2, with 7 bases identical to TRBD1. The CDR3 is 15 amino acids. Germline loops: CDR1 SNHLY, CDR2 FYNNEI. Germline trimming cut 6 bases from V and 2 bases from J; bases unmatched to any gene: 9. CDR3 loop: CASRRGQNTNYGYTF. The CDR3 nucleotides read TGTGCCAGCAGGAGGGGACAGAACACCAACTATGGCTACACCTTC.

This chain uses TRBV7-9 with TRBJ2-2; the D is unclear. V shed 10 bases and J shed 0 bases, with 12 bases lying between them. Looked up from germline, CDR1 is SEHNR and CDR2 is FQNEAQ (reference sequence). The CDR3 covers 14 residues. CDR3 nucleotides: TGTGCCAACCAGGACGGACCGAACACCGGGGAGCTGTTTTTT. Its translation: CANQDGPNTGELFF. Complete variable domain (other parts from reference TRBV7-9 and TRBJ2-2): DTGVSQNPRHKITKRGQNVTFRCDPISEHNRLYWYRQTLGQGPEFLTYFQNEAQLEKSRLLSDRFSAERPKGSFSTLEIQRTEQGDSAMYLCANQDGPNTGELFFGEGSRLTVL.

The chain joins TRBV10-3 to TRBJ1-1, with a weak D call TRBD1 (5 bases). Per the germline V gene, CDR1 is ENHRY and CDR2 is SYGVKD. The CDR3 extends over 13 amino acids. With 6 bases removed from V and 3 bases from J, the gap between germline ends came to 11 bases. The CDR3 DNA follows: TGTGCCATCAGCGAGACAGAGTACACTGAAGCTTTCTTT. Its translation: CAISETEYTEAFF.

V is TRBV5-4 and J is TRBJ2-2; TRBD1 might be the D (5 bases). The length of the CDR3 is 13 residues. CDR1 SGHNT and CDR2 YYREEE come from the germline V gene (reference sequence). V was clipped by 1 base and J by 6 bases, with 7 bases between them. CDR3 loop: CASSLWGSGELFF. CDR3 sequence (DNA): TGTGCCAGCAGCTTGTGGGGCTCCGGGGAGCTGTTTTTT.

This clone was seen a handful of times. The gene calls are TRBV6-6 and TRBJ2-7; D is possibly TRBD2 (6 bases). Germline CDR1 MNHNY, CDR2 SVGAGI (reference sequence). With 7 bases removed from V and 0 bases from J, the gap between germline ends came to 13 bases. This CDR3 is 14 amino acids long. The CDR3 protein is CASKNYGSSYEQYF. CDR3 nucleotide sequence: TGTGCCAGCAAAAATTACGGGAGCTCCTACGAGCAGTACTTC.

The chain carries TRBV18 and TRBJ2-7; 7 nucleotides line up with TRBD1. Trimming removed 6 bases from V and 2 bases from J; junction bases left unmatched: 4. This CDR3 has 13 residues. Germline V lookup: CDR1 KGHSH, CDR2 LQKENI. CDR3 amino acids: CASSSTGAYEQYF. CDR3 sequence (DNA): TGTGCCAGCTCGAGTACAGGGGCCTACGAGCAGTACTTC. Based on the CDR3 plus reference TRBV18 and TRBJ2-7, the full variable domain is NAGVMQNPRHLVRRRGQEARLRCSPMKGHSHVYWYRQLPEEGLKFMVYLQKENIIDESGMPKERFSAEFPKEGPSILRIQQVVRGDSAAYFCASSSTGAYEQYFGPGTRLTVT.

The V call is TRBV12-2, the J call TRBJ1-5; TRBD1, the D gene given by the table, was not confirmed from the DNA. TRBV12-2 is noted as a pseudogene. The CDR3 runs 16 residues. This chain's CDR3 is CASRLRTPRLNQPQHF. CDR3 DNA: TGTGCAAGTCGCTTGCGGACACCGCGATTAAATCAGCCCCAGCATTTT.

The V gene is TRBV2, the J gene TRBJ2-1; the D gene is possibly TRBD2 (5 bases). The V gene's germline CDR1 is SNHLY and CDR2 FYNNEI. The CDR3 consists of 14 residues. The germline V and J ends were trimmed by 6 bases and 5 bases, with 14 bases remaining between them. This CDR3 is CASSADRGHNEQFF. The DNA of the CDR3 is TGTGCCAGCAGCGCTGACCGGGGTCACAATGAGCAGTTCTTC.

J is TRBJ2-5 and V is TRBV7-6; 8 bases map to TRBD1. The CDR3 covers 14 residues. Germline V gene lookup returns CDR1 SGHVS and CDR2 FNYEAQ. V lost 5 bases to trimming and J lost 4 bases; unmatched junction nucleotides: 6. The CDR3, as DNA: TGTGCCAGCAGCCTTATCACAGGGGGAGAGACCCAGTACTTC. Protein product: CASSLITGGETQYF.

The CDR3 DNA reads TGTGCCAGCAGCTTAGGGACTAGCGGGAATCTCTACGAGCAGTACTTC. Translating it yields CASSLGTSGNLYEQYF. The chain recombines TRBV11-3 with TRBJ2-5; 12 bases agree with TRBD2. The DNA end is a closer match to TRBJ2-7, so the J assignment may be wrong. The CDR3 is 16 amino acids. Germline values: CDR1 SGHNT, CDR2 YENEEA.

With regard to this clone: The same CDR3 also results from other DNA sequences found in this sample. The rearrangement links TRBV5-1 to TRBJ2-5; TRBD1 is a possible D gene (5 bases). Germline V gene sequence: CDR1 SGHRS, CDR2 YFSETQ. CDR3 size: 12 residues. V was pared by 4 bases and J by 2 bases, with 6 bases between. CDR3 in DNA: TGCGCCAGCAGCCGACAGCAAGAGACCCAGTACTTC. It codes for CASSRQQETQYF.

V gene TRBV4-1 combines with J gene TRBJ2-7, with D possibly being TRBD2 (6 bases). The V and J ends lost 3 bases and 0 bases respectively, with 15 bases between them. The CDR3 is 16 amino acids. Germline V gene lookup returns CDR1 MGHRA and CDR2 YSYEKL. The DNA of the CDR3 is TGCGCCAGCAGCCAGCCCCCGGGAGCTGGCTCCTACGAGCAGTACTTC. Its protein is CASSQPPGAGSYEQYF.

This chain uses TRBV7-3 with TRBJ2-5, with no clear D. The germline V and J ends were trimmed by 5 bases and 5 bases, with 12 bases remaining between them. Germline CDR1 reads SGHTA; CDR2 reads FQGTGA. The CDR3 spans 13 residues. In DNA form, the CDR3 reads TGTGCCAGCAGCCCCGCACCCGGGGAGACCCAGTACTTC. Residues: CASSPAPGETQYF.

This rearrangement joins TRBV5-6 to TRBJ2-1; the D is unclear. With 1 base removed from V and 5 bases from J, the gap between germline ends came to 13 bases. CDR1 SGHDT and CDR2 YYEEEE come from the germline V gene. This CDR3 has 15 amino acids. CDR3 bases: TGTGCCAGCAGCTTGTGGGTAGCCCTTAACAATGAGCAGTTCTTC. Its translation is CASSLWVALNNEQFF.

The J gene is TRBJ2-4, the V gene TRBV18, with D maybe TRBD2 (6 bases). V dropped 0 bases and J dropped 0 bases, with 15 bases sitting between them. The germline gives CDR1 KGHSH, CDR2 LQKENI. This CDR3 has 18 residues. The CDR3 spells CASSPPPGTQRAKNIQYF. As DNA, the CDR3 is TGTGCCAGCTCACCACCGCCAGGGACTCAACGAGCCAAAAACATTCAGTACTTC.

V usage is TRBV6-1 and J usage is TRBJ2-7; D is ambiguous. The V and J ends lost 7 bases and 3 bases respectively, with 16 bases between them. Germline V gene sequence: CDR1 MNHNS, CDR2 SASEGT. The CDR3 covers 14 residues. This chain's CDR3 is CASIQQGLNYEQYF. DNA of the CDR3: TGTGCCAGCATCCAACAAGGTCTGAACTACGAGCAGTACTTC.